The text below deals with one TCR beta chain. The sample is drawn from a study of OX40 agonist ivuxolimab in advanced cancers. In germline, CDR1 is LNHDA, CDR2 SQIVND (reference sequence). V was shortened by 4 bases and J by 0 bases, with 9 bases between the two germline ends. The CDR3 is made up of 14 amino acids. Only in-frame clones appear in the TCRdb table, and some are missing; sequencing was by immunoSEQ multiplex PCR. The data hold over 60,000 clones, with about 86% observed a single time. Specimen: CD4+ or CD8+ T cells sorted from blood, collected in a trial of the OX40 agonist ivuxolimab. The chain combines TRBV19 with TRBJ1-1; D is possibly TRBD1 (5 bases). The sequence derives from an adult with an advanced solid tumor such as melanoma, head and neck, liver or kidney cancer. This CDR3 is CASSRQILNTEAFF. The CDR3 region has the DNA TGTGCCAGTAGTAGACAGATCTTGAACACTGAAGCTTTCTTT.